This T cell receptor (beta chain) was identified during a study of Japanese encephalitis immunity and Zika vaccine responses (dated by TCRdb to the early 2020s). In the study overall: Included participants received three 5.0 ug doses of alum-adjuvanted ZPIV at weeks 0, 4 and 28. Two to three months ahead of the first ZPIV dose, 11 to 13 participants were given JEV vaccine (IXIARO) as a two-dose regimen with the doses 28 days apart. Before ZPIV, over eleven participants got a single dose of YFV vaccine (YF-VAX), while 8 to 10 participants were flavivirus-naive. More than 5 representative participants per pre-vaccination group were picked for TCR sequencing, using samples from week 52 and from week 0, the point after pre-vaccination but before ZPIV. TCR repertoires from three flavivirus-naive individuals were also analyzed at weeks 2, 6 and 52 after the start of ZPIV vaccination. Stimulations used ZIKV structural-protein peptide pools split into flavivirus-conserved and non-conserved sets, or JEV or YFV peptides matching the pre-vaccination. ZIKV peptides were 15-mers overlapping by 11 residues, selected for NetMHCpan/NetMHCII-predicted epitopes with affinity below 50 nM. The study examined whether earlier vaccination against Japanese encephalitis virus (JEV) or yellow fever virus (YFV) influenced CD4 T cell responses to the Zika vaccine.

The receptor library was made with 5' RACE. TCRbeta libraries were pooled in proportion to their sorted cell numbers before sequencing. Total RNA from sorted cells was extracted with RNAzol RT, and cDNA was made with an oligo(dT) primer and a template-switching oligo. Using Kapa HiFi, PCR amplified the TCRbeta V-CDR3-J region between a SMARTer oligo primer and a TCRbeta constant-region primer. Illumina adaptors and sample-specific index barcodes were added in a second PCR, followed by HighPrep bead cleanup and Bioanalyzer confirmation of a band of roughly 650 bp. Libraries were sequenced on an Illumina MiSeq with 2x151 bp paired-end reads. The paper's data handling went like this. An in-house Java program demultiplexed the reads, while MiXCR assigned TCRbeta annotations and counted clonotypes. Repertoire overlap used Morisita-Horn indices from the R package vegan, with UPGMA clustering and Circos plots of recurring clonotypes. Shannon diversity and richness were each normalized to the maximum value possible given the input cell numbers, so the resulting values fell between 0 and 1. MUSCLE was used to align CDR3beta sequences, SeqinR to compute distances, and R to plot multidimensional scaling. The public sequencing data were trimmed at Q25 with fastp and processed into clonotypes with MiXCR by TCRdb, which kept only in-frame beta chains. Records with the same CDR3 protein are collapsed into one entry carrying the most frequent genes and DNA. V and J calls and clone size were set by TCRdb, not the authors. Across this sample there are about 210 distinct CDR3 sequences, with 9% seen only once. Together, the top ten hold 35% to 55% of the sample.

Within its sample, this clonotype is medium-sized (0.01 to 0.1%). No base-level quality is on record; no much larger clone is a single base apart. Trimming leaves V shorter by 4 bases and J shorter by 5 bases, with the junction holding 3 bases beyond the gene matches. Based on the germline V gene (reference sequence), the CDR1 and CDR2 sequences are LGHDT and YNNKEL. Including the terminal cysteine and phenylalanine, the CDR3 comprises 13 residues. Only CDR3 DNA remains: 39 bases, in frame from the first base. General conclusions and limits of the study: Higher repertoire similarity across time-points and stimulations was observed in JEV-pre-vaccinated donors than in YFV-pre-vaccinated donors, indicating that more clonotypes were common to ZIKV and JEV stimulation. The samples grouped by participant and showed no similarity across individuals, which suggests that no public TCRs were detected. The individual peptides behind the cross-reactive responses were not identified because limits on sample size made peptide-pool deconvolution impossible. The analysis covered only a subset of trial participants who had three doses and adequate samples, rather than the whole vaccinated cohort. Only a few individuals showed CD8 T cell responses to the ZIKV peptide pools, and those responses were of very low magnitude. After ZPIV, repertoire richness of CD4 T cells responding to conserved ZIKV epitopes significantly decreased in JEV-pre-vaccinated donors.

After labeling with CellTrace CFSE, PBMCs were cultured for 6 days in RPMI containing approximately 7.8% human serum along with peptide pools, each at about 1 ug/mL. On a BD FACSAria, proliferating CD4 T cells were sorted without fixation as live CD56-CD19-CD16-CD3+CD4+ CFSE-low cells. The enrolled adults were healthy, and microneutralization screening showed them to be seronegative for ZIKV, JEV, YFV, DENV and WNV. Samples came from a phase 1, double-blinded, randomized, placebo-controlled trial of an alum-adjuvanted Zika purified-inactivated virus (ZPIV) vaccine. Peripheral blood mononuclear cells were isolated by standard procedure and stored frozen in liquid nitrogen until use.

The source material was antigen-activated CD4+ T cells from blood, cultured, sampled during a Zika inactivated vaccine study. This receptor was identified in an adult woman who received an inactivated Zika virus vaccine. Recombination joined TRBV3-1 with TRBJ2-7, with 9 junctional bases fitting TRBD1. The nucleotides read TGTGCCAGCAGCCCTGGACAGGGGAACGAGCAGTACTTC. This codes for CASSPGQGNEQYF.